The clone carrying this TCR beta chain was seen repeatedly, ten times or more. As yet, its antigen is unknown. Germline V gene lookup returns CDR1 DFQATT and CDR2 SNEGSKA (reference sequence). Trimming cost V 1 base and J 2 bases, with 8 bases left between them. The CDR3 runs to 14 residues. This sample was taken from a study of T cells in Graves' hyperthyroidism and ophthalmopathy. The study, taken as a whole, reports: Through a model of 13 V-J features, ophthalmopathy was separated from stable hyperthyroidism.

The source material, RNA transcripts, was used to amplify TCR beta CDR3 regions. HTBI primers drove first-round RT-PCR of the TCR CDR3. Each CDR3 protein is one row after TCRdb ran MiXCR on the multiplex PCR reads. Altogether about 740,000 distinct CDR3 sequences are present, about 15% being singletons, with the ten largest covering about 10%. The rearrangement joins TRBV20-1 to TRBJ2-2; the D is unclear. The sequence came from a young woman with Graves' hyperthyroidism. The sequenced sample was blood. CDR3 nucleotides: TGCAGTGCTAGAGGACTGCTAAACACCGGGGAGCTGTTTTTT. This sequence encodes CSARGLLNTGELFF.